A selection of T cell receptor beta chains follows, all from one sample in a study of blood T cells in healthy people across ages. TCRdb called the 5' RACE reads again in MiXCR, with one record for every CDR3 protein. The sample has 1,100,000 or so distinct CDR3 sequences; 40% to 50% are singletons. Sequencing was carried out using blood. The receptors come from a woman in her sixties or seventies in good health. CDR3s include the opening cysteine and the closing phenylalanine or tryptophan. D genes are given only for firm matches. Clone size is given for some rows only: seen once, a few or many times, or a class if the clone is expanded.

abundance	v_gene	d_gene	j_gene	CDR3aa	CDR3nt
NA	TRBV20-1	NA	TRBJ2-3	CSARDGPGDTQYF	TGCAGTGCTAGAGACGGCCCGGGGGATACGCAGTATTTT
few	TRBV5-1	NA	TRBJ2-5	CASSFSGTEKETQYF	TGCGCCAGCAGCTTCTCTGGGACGGAAAAAGAGACCCAGTACTTC
NA	TRBV25-1	NA	TRBJ2-5	CASSQARAHRETQYF	TGTGCCAGCAGCCAAGCGAGGGCCCATCGTGAGACCCAGTACTTC
NA	TRBV5-1	TRBD1	TRBJ2-1	CASSLGRGQGYEQFF	TGCGCCAGCAGCTTGGGCCGAGGACAGGGCTACGAGCAGTTCTTC
NA	TRBV12-3/TRBV12-4	NA	TRBJ1-2	CASSLVAVGWGYTF	TGTGCCAGCAGTTTAGTCGCCGTCGGGTGGGGCTACACCTTC
NA	TRBV20-1	TRBD2	TRBJ2-1	CSATSGSGDEQFF	TGCAGTGCCACTAGCGGGAGTGGGGATGAGCAGTTCTTC
few	TRBV5-4	NA	TRBJ2-5	CASSSQGVLETQYF	TGTGCCAGCAGTTCACAGGGCGTATTAGAGACCCAGTACTTC
NA	TRBV7-9	NA	TRBJ2-5	CASSPPTGLVQETQYF	TGTGCCAGCAGCCCCCCCACCGGGCTTGTCCAAGAGACCCAGTACTTC
few	TRBV7-2	NA	TRBJ2-5	CASTSRVGAWETQYF	TGTGCCAGCACCAGCCGGGTGGGGGCTTGGGAGACCCAGTACTTC
few	TRBV19	NA	TRBJ2-7	CASSQSHYEQYF	TGTGCCAGTAGCCAGTCCCACTACGAGCAGTACTTC
NA	TRBV28	NA	TRBJ2-3	CASSPNIRTDTQYF	TGTGCCAGCAGTCCAAACATCCGCACAGATACGCAGTATTTT
NA	TRBV7-6	NA	TRBJ1-2	CASNSPGHGYTF	TGTGCCAGCAACTCCCCTGGGCACGGCTACACCTTC
NA	TRBV11-2	TRBD2	TRBJ2-5	CASSPQSGRAQETQYF	TGTGCCAGCAGCCCCCAGAGCGGGAGGGCCCAAGAGACCCAGTACTTC
NA	TRBV3-1	NA	TRBJ1-2	CASSRAGGYTF	TGTGCCAGCAGCCGTGCGGGGGGCTACACCTTC
NA	TRBV12-3/TRBV12-4	TRBD2	TRBJ2-7	CASRRGTSGTHSYEQYF	TGTGCCAGCAGACGCGGGACTAGCGGGACCCATTCCTACGAGCAGTACTTC
NA	TRBV20-1	NA	TRBJ2-5	CSARDLNFRETQYF	TGCAGTGCTAGAGATCTTAATTTTCGGGAGACCCAGTACTTC
NA	TRBV18	NA	TRBJ1-2	CASSPPVDRNYGYTF	TGTGCCAGCTCACCACCGGTAGACAGAAACTATGGCTACACCTTC
few	TRBV28	TRBD2	TRBJ2-5	CASSLQGGAETQYF	TGTGCCAGCAGCCTCCAGGGAGGGGCAGAGACCCAGTACTTC
NA	TRBV7-9	NA	TRBJ1-2	CASSLEGGAGVVDGYTF	TGTGCCAGCAGCTTAGAAGGTGGAGCAGGGGTAGTGGATGGCTACACCTTC
once	TRBV11-3	NA	TRBJ2-1	CASGRGGNEQFF	TGTGCCAGCGGGAGAGGGGGGAATGAGCAGTTCTTC
NA	TRBV28	NA	TRBJ1-3	CASSLWSAYGNTIYF	TGTGCCAGCAGTTTATGGTCGGCTTATGGAAACACCATATATTTT
few	TRBV29-1	TRBD1	TRBJ2-7	CSALTGTGGSTRNYEQYF	TGCAGCGCCCTGACCGGGACAGGGGGTTCAACCAGAAACTACGAGCAGTACTTC
few	TRBV7-2	NA	TRBJ2-3	CASSPLSGFTDTQYF	TGTGCCAGCAGCCCGCTGTCCGGATTCACAGATACGCAGTATTTT
NA	TRBV7-7	NA	TRBJ2-5	CASSPRATAETQYF	TGTGCCAGCAGCCCCAGGGCCACAGCGGAGACCCAGTACTTC
NA	TRBV24-1	TRBD1	TRBJ2-5	CATSDSGTAQETQYF	TGTGCCACCAGTGATTCCGGGACAGCCCAAGAGACCCAGTACTTC
many	TRBV12-3/TRBV12-4	TRBD1	TRBJ2-4	CASSHGTDEKNIQYF	TGTGCCAGCAGCCATGGGACAGACGAAAAAAACATTCAGTACTTC
NA	TRBV5-1	TRBD2	TRBJ2-7	CASSYGLAYNEQYF	TGCGCCAGCAGCTATGGACTAGCCTACAATGAGCAGTACTTC
few	TRBV5-5	NA	TRBJ2-3	CASSLGPGLGSTDTQYF	TGTGCCAGCAGCTTGGGCCCGGGACTGGGAAGCACAGATACGCAGTATTTT
NA	TRBV29-1	TRBD1	TRBJ2-4	CSVLRDREQYF	TGCAGCGTTCTCCGGGACAGGGAGCAGTACTTC